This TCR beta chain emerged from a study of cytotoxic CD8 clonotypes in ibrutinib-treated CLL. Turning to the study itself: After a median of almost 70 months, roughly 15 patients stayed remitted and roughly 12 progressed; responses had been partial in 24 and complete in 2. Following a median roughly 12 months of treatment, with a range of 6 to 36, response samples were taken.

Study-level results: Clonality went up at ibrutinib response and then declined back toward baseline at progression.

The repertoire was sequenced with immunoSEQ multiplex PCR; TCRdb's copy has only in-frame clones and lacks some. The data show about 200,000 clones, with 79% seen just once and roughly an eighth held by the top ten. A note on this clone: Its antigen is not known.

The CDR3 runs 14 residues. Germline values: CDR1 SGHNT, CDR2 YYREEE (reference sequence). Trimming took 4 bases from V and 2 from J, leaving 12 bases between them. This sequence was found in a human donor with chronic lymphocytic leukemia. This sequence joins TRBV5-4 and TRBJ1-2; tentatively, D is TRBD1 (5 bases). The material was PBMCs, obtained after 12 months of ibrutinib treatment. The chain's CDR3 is CASSQGRTNYGYTF. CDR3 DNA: TGTGCCAGCAGCCAGGGACGGACCAACTATGGCTACACCTTC.